These T cell receptor beta chains were read from a single sample in a study of blood T cell repertoires in COVID-19. Profiled with immunoSEQ multiplex PCR; TCRdb holds only in-frame clones, not every one. The sample carries under 130,000 clones, roughly 81% recorded once. Specimen: peripheral blood. These receptors all come from a human donor in a cohort sampled during active COVID-19. Each CDR3 is given with its conserved first and last residue. D genes are given only for firm matches. Clone size appears in some rows only: once, few, many, or a class for an expanded clone.

v_call	j_call	clone_size	d_call	cdr3_aa	cdr3_nt
TRBV4-3	TRBJ2-3	.	TRBD2	CASSQDGTSVSDTQYF	TGCGCCAGCAGCCAAGATGGGACTAGTGTCTCAGATACGCAGTATTTT
TRBV28	TRBJ2-5	.	TRBD2	CASRLPGLVETQYF	TGTGCCAGCAGGCTTCCCGGACTAGTAGAGACCCAGTACTTC
TRBV11-2	TRBJ2-7	.	.	CASSRVPSAAYEQYF	TGTGCCAGCAGCAGAGTACCTTCGGCGGCCTACGAGCAGTACTTC
TRBV7-8	TRBJ2-7	.	TRBD2	CASSPRGGPNYEQYF	TGTGCCAGCAGCCCCCGGGGGGGACCGAACTACGAGCAGTACTTC
TRBV21-1	TRBJ1-5	once	.	CASSAEEPQHF	TGTGCCAGCAGCGCGGAGGAGCCCCAGCATTTT
TRBV5-1	TRBJ2-7	.	TRBD2	CASRWQRGESYEQYF	TGCGCCAGCAGATGGCAGCGGGGGGAATCCTACGAGCAGTACTTC
TRBV7-8	TRBJ2-7	.	.	CASSLGGEHYEQYF	TGTGCCAGCAGCTTAGGGGGGGAGCACTACGAGCAGTACTTC
TRBV2	TRBJ2-3	.	TRBD2	CASSEEGGGTDTQYF	TGTGCCAGCAGTGAAGAGGGAGGGGGCACAGATACGCAGTATTTT
TRBV18	TRBJ2-5	.	TRBD1	CASSRPGQGRETQYF	TGTGCCAGCTCACGACCGGGACAGGGGAGAGAGACCCAGTACTTC
TRBV27	TRBJ2-5	.	TRBD1	CASSLSGQGGLTQYF	TGTGCCAGCAGTTTATCAGGACAGGGGGGATTGACCCAGTACTTC
TRBV2	TRBJ2-1	.	.	CASSPDYYNEQFF	TGTGCCAGCAGTCCTGACTACTACAATGAGCAGTTCTTC
TRBV28	TRBJ2-6	.	.	CASISPAGFSGANVLTF	TGTGCCAGCATTTCACCAGCGGGCTTCTCTGGGGCCAACGTCCTGACTTTC
TRBV5-6	TRBJ1-3	.	.	CASSSGLASGNTIYF	TGTGCCAGCAGCTCCGGGTTAGCCTCTGGAAACACCATATATTTT
TRBV4-2	TRBJ2-1	.	TRBD2	CASSQGAGGLYNEQFF	TGTGCCAGCAGCCAAGGAGCGGGGGGGCTTTACAATGAGCAGTTCTTC
TRBV7-2	TRBJ1-2	.	TRBD1	CASSAGTGGRYGYTF	TGTGCCAGCAGCGCAGGGACAGGGGGCCGTTATGGCTACACCTTC
TRBV7-9	TRBJ2-3	.	TRBD2	CASSRTSGSSTDTQYF	TGTGCCAGCAGCCGGACTAGCGGGTCTAGCACAGATACGCAGTATTTT
TRBV12-3/TRBV12-4	TRBJ1-4	.	.	CASSYINEKLFF	TGTGCCAGCAGTTATATTAATGAAAAACTGTTTTTT
TRBV28	TRBJ1-1	.	.	CASSLRSGWATEAFF	TGTGCCAGCAGTTTAAGGTCAGGATGGGCCACTGAAGCTTTCTTT
TRBV6-2/TRBV6-3	TRBJ2-7	.	TRBD2	CASSLAGVTYEQYF	TGTGCCAGCAGTTTAGCGGGGGTGACCTACGAGCAGTACTTC
TRBV6-2/TRBV6-3	TRBJ1-5	.	TRBD1	CASSATGAVNQPQHF	TGTGCCAGCAGTGCCACAGGGGCGGTCAATCAGCCCCAGCATTTT
TRBV10-3	TRBJ2-5	.	TRBD2	CAISAPQGGVETQYF	TGTGCCATCAGTGCTCCGCAGGGAGGGGTAGAGACCCAGTACTTC
TRBV9	TRBJ2-3	few	TRBD2	CASSVARGSTDTQYF	TGTGCCAGCAGCGTAGCGCGGGGGAGCACAGATACGCAGTATTTT
TRBV5-6	TRBJ1-1	.	.	CASRRGDMNTEAFF	TGTGCCAGCAGGCGGGGAGACATGAACACTGAAGCTTTCTTT
TRBV7-9	TRBJ1-5	.	.	CASSLDSREPQHF	TGTGCCAGCAGCTTAGATAGCCGGGAGCCCCAGCATTTT
TRBV7-9	TRBJ1-2	few	.	CASTASTDGYTF	TGTGCCAGCACAGCTTCCACGGATGGCTACACCTTC
TRBV7-3	TRBJ2-3	.	TRBD2	CASSNGGAADTQYF	TGTGCCAGCAGTAACGGGGGGGCCGCAGATACGCAGTATTTT
TRBV7-9	TRBJ1-5	.	TRBD1	CASSRTGDQPQHF	TGTGCCAGCAGTCGGACAGGGGACCAGCCCCAGCATTTT
TRBV5-1	TRBJ2-1	.	TRBD2	CASSMTSGTYNEQFF	TGCGCCAGCAGCATGACTAGCGGCACCTACAATGAGCAGTTCTTC
TRBV5-1	TRBJ1-2	once	.	CASSLEGVYTF	TGCGCCAGCAGCTTGGAAGGGGTCTACACCTTC
TRBV3-1/TRBV3-2	TRBJ2-7	once	TRBD1	CASSQDGGGQGYEQYF	TGTGCCAGCAGCCAAGATGGGGGGGGACAGGGCTACGAGCAGTACTTC
TRBV10-1	TRBJ2-1	.	.	CASSSKPGEQFF	TGCGCCAGCAGTAGTAAACCCGGTGAGCAGTTCTTC
TRBV5-1	TRBJ2-1	.	TRBD2	CASSSGVVIRTSGGNEQFF	TGCGCCAGCAGCTCGGGGGTGGTTATTAGGACTAGCGGTGGCAATGAGCAGTTCTTC
TRBV7-3	TRBJ2-3	.	TRBD1	CASSATGGLGDTQYF	TGTGCCAGCAGCGCCACAGGGGGCTTGGGAGATACGCAGTATTTT
TRBV7-2	TRBJ1-1	.	.	CASSLQGNTEAFF	TGTGCCAGCAGCCTGCAGGGAAACACTGAAGCTTTCTTT
TRBV18	TRBJ1-1	.	TRBD1	CASSPREGATEAFF	TGTGCCAGCTCACCCCGGGAGGGGGCGACTGAAGCTTTCTTT
TRBV7-2	TRBJ1-3	.	.	CASSRDVVGNTIYF	TGTGCCAGCAGCCGGGATGTGGTTGGAAACACCATATATTTT
TRBV6-5	TRBJ1-4	.	TRBD1	CASSYSGQPNEKLFF	TGTGCCAGCAGTTACTCGGGACAGCCGAATGAAAAACTGTTTTTT
TRBV2	TRBJ1-4	.	.	CASSRFGQNEKLFF	TGTGCCAGCAGTCGGTTCGGACAAAATGAAAAACTGTTTTTT
TRBV19	TRBJ2-2	.	TRBD1	CASKPGTGGDTGELFF	TGTGCCAGTAAACCGGGGACAGGGGGTGACACCGGGGAGCTGTTTTTT
TRBV21-1	TRBJ2-1	.	.	CASTLGGKRERYEQFF	TGTGCCAGCACCCTAGGTGGGAAGCGGGAGAGGTATGAGCAGTTCTTC
TRBV21-1	TRBJ1-2	.	.	CASSTTGSYYGYTF	TGTGCCAGCAGCACGACAGGGTCCTACTATGGCTACACCTTC
TRBV7-9	TRBJ1-3	.	.	CASSPPAVSGNTIYF	TGTGCCAGCAGCCCTCCGGCGGTCTCTGGAAACACCATATATTTT
TRBV27	TRBJ2-5	.	.	CASNPFGRSETQYF	TGTGCCAGCAACCCTTTCGGGAGATCCGAGACCCAGTACTTC
TRBV27	TRBJ1-6	.	.	CASGGGYNSPLHF	TGTGCTAGCGGGGGGGGATATAATTCACCCCTCCACTTT
TRBV4-1	TRBJ1-6	.	.	CASSQDPSGHANSPLHF	TGCGCCAGCAGCCAAGACCCCTCGGGACACGCCAATTCACCCCTCCACTTT
TRBV6-2/TRBV6-3	TRBJ1-6	.	.	CASSRSQGNNSPLHF	TGTGCCAGCAGCAGATCCCAGGGAAATAATTCACCCCTCCACTTT
TRBV5-1	TRBJ1-2	few	.	CASSLTPTGQLVGYGYTF	TGCGCCAGCAGCTTGACCCCGACAGGCCAGCTGGTGGGCTATGGCTACACCTTC
TRBV10-3	TRBJ1-3	few	.	CAISEKTASGNTIYF	TGTGCCATCAGTGAGAAGACAGCCTCTGGAAACACCATATATTTT
TRBV7-2	TRBJ1-1	.	.	CASSLLQLTGPEAFF	TGTGCCAGCAGCTTATTACAATTAACGGGTCCTGAAGCTTTCTTT
TRBV6-5	TRBJ2-5	.	.	CASSLNRMGETQYF	TGTGCCAGCAGCCTCAACAGAATGGGAGAGACCCAGTACTTC
TRBV28	TRBJ2-7	.	.	CASSLVGLGYEQYF	TGTGCCAGCAGCCTTGTGGGACTTGGCTACGAGCAGTACTTC
TRBV28	TRBJ2-2	.	.	CASSLSGENTGELFF	TGTGCCAGCAGTTTATCGGGGGAGAACACCGGGGAGCTGTTTTTT
TRBV7-9	TRBJ2-3	.	.	CASSWWADTQYF	TGTGCCAGCAGCTGGTGGGCTGATACGCAGTATTTT
TRBV28	TRBJ2-7	.	TRBD2	CASSFGLAASAAVTYEQYF	TGTGCCAGCAGTTTTGGACTAGCGGCCTCGGCGGCCGTTACCTACGAGCAGTACTTC
TRBV7-9	TRBJ2-3	.	.	CASSLEQGTDTQYF	TGTGCCAGCAGCTTAGAACAGGGCACAGATACGCAGTATTTT